Listed below are T cell receptor beta chains from one sample, sequenced in a study of shared clonotypes between healthy human individuals. Only in-frame clones appear in the TCRdb table, and some are missing; sequencing was by immunoSEQ multiplex PCR. The sample includes about 2.1 million clones, just under 95% seen only once; the top ten take roughly 1.7%. Material: naive CD8+ T cells from PBMCs. The origin of the receptors is a man aged 18 to 29 in good health. Some clones in this sample may be carry-over from other donors' samples. Both conserved end residues are part of each CDR3. D genes are given only for firm matches. Part of the rows lack a size; the others show once, few, many or a class for expanded clones.

length: 14
D: TRBD1
V: TRBV6-1
size: .
J: TRBJ2-7
CDR3: CASKGDREVAEQYF
DNA: TGTGCCAGCAAAGGGGACAGGGAGGTGGCCGAGCAGTACTTC

length: 15
D: TRBD2
V: TRBV27
size: .
J: TRBJ2-1
CDR3: CASRRPGGSIYEQFF
DNA: TGTGCCAGCAGAAGGCCTGGCGGGAGCATCTATGAGCAGTTCTTC

length: 13
D: TRBD1
V: TRBV25-1
size: .
J: TRBJ2-7
CDR3: CASRTGTDYEQYF
DNA: TGTGCCAGCAGGACAGGGACAGACTACGAGCAGTACTTC

length: 15
D: TRBD1
V: TRBV7-6
size: .
J: TRBJ1-1
CDR3: CASSLGQGANTEAFF
DNA: TGTGCCAGCAGCTTAGGCCAGGGGGCGAACACTGAAGCTTTCTTT

length: 14
D: .
V: TRBV5-1
size: .
J: TRBJ2-7
CDR3: CASGEDRPPYEQYF
DNA: TGCGCCAGCGGGGAGGACAGGCCCCCCTACGAGCAGTACTTC

length: 15
D: TRBD2
V: TRBV7-9
size: once
J: TRBJ2-7
CDR3: CASSLPPSGVYEQYF
DNA: TGTGCCAGCAGCTTACCCCCTAGCGGGGTCTACGAGCAGTACTTC

length: 14
D: .
V: TRBV30
size: .
J: TRBJ2-7
CDR3: CAWSVVDRGRVQYF
DNA: TGTGCCTGGAGTGTAGTGGACAGAGGGCGCGTGCAGTACTTC

length: 14
D: .
V: TRBV27
size: once
J: TRBJ2-1
CDR3: CASSRGDEYNEQFF
DNA: TGTGCCAGCAGTAGGGGGGACGAATACAATGAGCAGTTCTTC

length: 12
D: .
V: TRBV7-9
size: few
J: TRBJ2-7
CDR3: CASSLGLAEQYF
DNA: TGTGCCAGCAGCTTAGGGCTAGCGGAGCAGTACTTC

length: 15
D: .
V: TRBV6-6
size: .
J: TRBJ1-1
CDR3: CASSYSGESNTEAFF
DNA: TGTGCCAGCAGTTACTCGGGAGAATCCAACACTGAAGCTTTCTTT

length: 15
D: .
V: TRBV9
size: few
J: TRBJ2-1
CDR3: CASSVGGGSYNEQFF
DNA: TGTGCCAGCAGCGTAGGGGGAGGCTCCTACAATGAGCAGTTCTTC

length: 14
D: .
V: TRBV19
size: .
J: TRBJ1-1
CDR3: CASSIGGENTEAFF
DNA: TGTGCCAGTAGTATTGGGGGAGAGAACACTGAAGCTTTCTTT

length: 15
D: .
V: TRBV11-2
size: .
J: TRBJ2-5
CDR3: CASSLSVTDQETQYF
DNA: TGTGCCAGCAGCTTATCTGTAACAGATCAAGAGACCCAGTACTTC

length: 12
D: .
V: TRBV19
size: .
J: TRBJ2-7
CDR3: CASSGQTYEQYF
DNA: TGTGCCAGTAGTGGACAGACCTACGAGCAGTACTTC

length: 13
D: .
V: TRBV4-1
size: .
J: TRBJ2-7
CDR3: CASSGPGAYEQYF
DNA: TGCGCCAGCAGCGGACCAGGAGCCTACGAGCAGTACTTC

length: 15
D: TRBD2
V: TRBV25-1
size: .
J: TRBJ2-4
CDR3: CASSEKAGGSVIQYF
DNA: TGTGCCAGCAGTGAGAAAGCGGGAGGGAGTGTCATTCAGTACTTC

length: 13
D: .
V: TRBV5-1
size: once
J: TRBJ2-7
CDR3: CASSADRFDEQYF
DNA: TGCGCCAGCAGCGCGGACCGTTTCGACGAGCAGTACTTC

length: 15
D: TRBD2
V: TRBV7-9
size: once
J: TRBJ2-7
CDR3: CASSYGLAATYEQYF
DNA: TGTGCCAGCAGCTATGGACTAGCGGCAACCTACGAGCAGTACTTC

length: 17
D: .
V: TRBV5-8
size: .
J: TRBJ2-1
CDR3: CASSLLAGEVAYNEQFF
DNA: TGTGCCAGCAGCTTGTTGGCAGGGGAAGTAGCCTACAATGAGCAGTTCTTC

length: 13
D: TRBD2
V: TRBV19
size: .
J: TRBJ2-7
CDR3: CATGTSGSYEQYF
DNA: TGTGCCACCGGGACTAGCGGGAGCTACGAGCAGTACTTC

length: 19
D: .
V: TRBV21-1
size: .
J: TRBJ2-5
CDR3: CASSNTRAGFGVCQETQYF
DNA: TGTGCCAGCAGCAATACCCGGGCGGGGTTTGGGGTCTGCCAAGAGACCCAGTACTTC

length: 19
D: TRBD2
V: TRBV7-6
size: .
J: TRBJ2-1
CDR3: CASSRGGTSGLHVGDEQFF
DNA: TGTGCCAGCAGCCGAGGAGGGACTAGCGGGCTCCACGTGGGTGATGAGCAGTTCTTC

length: 15
D: .
V: TRBV9
size: .
J: TRBJ2-2
CDR3: CASSGQDENTGELFF
DNA: TGTGCCAGCAGCGGCCAGGACGAGAACACCGGGGAGCTGTTTTTT

length: 16
D: .
V: TRBV27
size: .
J: TRBJ2-7
CDR3: CASSFSLGDGTYEQYF
DNA: TGTGCCAGCAGTTTTTCCTTGGGTGATGGGACCTACGAGCAGTACTTC

length: 16
D: .
V: TRBV28
size: .
J: TRBJ1-5
CDR3: CASSFGPGNSNQPQHF
DNA: TGTGCCAGCAGTTTTGGGCCCGGTAATAGCAATCAGCCCCAGCATTTT

length: 14
D: TRBD1
V: TRBV28
size: .
J: TRBJ2-7
CDR3: CASRMDREPYEQYF
DNA: TGTGCCAGCAGAATGGACAGGGAACCCTACGAGCAGTACTTC

length: 13
D: .
V: TRBV10-1
size: .
J: TRBJ1-5
CDR3: CASSEGGNQPQHF
DNA: TGCGCCAGCAGTGAGGGTGGCAATCAGCCCCAGCATTTT

length: 13
D: TRBD2
V: TRBV30
size: .
J: TRBJ2-1
CDR3: CAWRLAGDNEQFF
DNA: TGTGCCTGGCGACTAGCGGGGGACAATGAGCAGTTCTTC

length: 15
D: TRBD2
V: TRBV9
size: .
J: TRBJ2-1
CDR3: CASSVARTSGYEQFF
DNA: TGTGCCAGCAGCGTAGCCCGGACTAGCGGCTATGAGCAGTTCTTC

length: 13
D: .
V: TRBV4-2
size: .
J: TRBJ1-1
CDR3: CASSPKGGFEAFF
DNA: TGTGCCAGCAGCCCAAAGGGGGGATTTGAAGCTTTCTTT

length: 10
D: .
V: TRBV20-1
size: .
J: TRBJ1-4
CDR3: CSAHGEKLFF
DNA: TGCAGTGCGCACGGGGAAAAACTGTTTTTT

length: 15
D: TRBD1
V: TRBV4-1
size: .
J: TRBJ2-3
CDR3: CASTDDRGRTDTQYF
DNA: TGCGCCAGCACCGACGACAGGGGGAGGACAGATACGCAGTATTTT

length: 14
D: .
V: TRBV7-6
size: .
J: TRBJ2-2
CDR3: CASSLERAAGELFF
DNA: TGTGCCAGCAGCTTAGAGCGGGCAGCCGGGGAGCTGTTTTTT

length: 16
D: .
V: TRBV5-1
size: .
J: TRBJ2-3
CDR3: CASSFEGRPLTDTQYF
DNA: TGCGCCAGCAGCTTTGAGGGCAGACCCTTGACAGATACGCAGTATTTT

length: 15
D: .
V: TRBV28
size: .
J: TRBJ2-1
CDR3: CASIEILGLANEQFF
DNA: TGTGCCAGCATTGAAATTCTGGGGCTAGCGAATGAGCAGTTCTTC

length: 17
D: .
V: TRBV4-1
size: .
J: TRBJ1-6
CDR3: CASSQGPETVSGPSLHF
DNA: TGCGCCAGCAGCCAAGGGCCAGAGACCGTTTCGGGCCCTTCCCTCCACTTT

length: 17
D: .
V: TRBV5-4
size: once
J: TRBJ2-7
CDR3: CASSLSVVGAAPYEQYF
DNA: TGTGCCAGCAGCTTGTCCGTCGTCGGGGCGGCCCCCTACGAGCAGTACTTC

length: 16
D: TRBD1
V: TRBV5-4
size: .
J: TRBJ1-2
CDR3: CASSAGTGGLLYGYTF
DNA: TGTGCCAGCAGCGCCGGGACAGGGGGCCTCCTCTATGGCTACACCTTC

length: 13
D: .
V: TRBV6-5
size: .
J: TRBJ2-1
CDR3: CASSFSTGLEQFF
DNA: TGTGCCAGCAGTTTCTCTACGGGACTGGAGCAGTTCTTC

length: 16
D: .
V: TRBV7-9
size: .
J: TRBJ2-7
CDR3: CASSPKVQGLYYEQYF
DNA: TGTGCCAGCAGCCCCAAGGTCCAGGGCCTATATTACGAGCAGTACTTC

length: 14
D: .
V: TRBV7-9
size: .
J: TRBJ2-7
CDR3: CASSHPSRGHEQYF
DNA: TGTGCCAGCAGCCACCCATCGAGGGGCCACGAGCAGTACTTC

length: 14
D: TRBD1
V: TRBV7-9
size: .
J: TRBJ2-1
CDR3: CASSLADRVNEQFF
DNA: TGTGCCAGCAGCTTAGCCGACAGGGTCAATGAGCAGTTCTTC

length: 14
D: TRBD2
V: TRBV11-2
size: .
J: TRBJ2-5
CDR3: CASSSGGLAPFGDF
DNA: TGTGCCAGCAGCTCCGGGGGACTAGCGCCGTTTGGGGACTTC

length: 16
D: TRBD1
V: TRBV5-1
size: .
J: TRBJ2-3
CDR3: CASSPGQGAISDTQYF
DNA: TGCGCCAGCAGCCCTGGACAGGGGGCGATTTCAGATACGCAGTATTTT

length: 13
D: TRBD2
V: TRBV19
size: .
J: TRBJ2-7
CDR3: CASKISGSYEQYF
DNA: TGTGCCAGTAAAATTAGCGGGAGCTACGAGCAGTACTTC

length: 13
D: .
V: TRBV28
size: .
J: TRBJ1-2
CDR3: CASRFGANYGYTF
DNA: TGTGCCAGCAGGTTCGGGGCTAACTATGGCTACACCTTC

length: 11
D: .
V: TRBV12-5
size: .
J: TRBJ2-2
CDR3: CASGNSAELFF
DNA: TGTGCTAGTGGTAATTCCGCGGAGCTGTTTTTT

length: 15
D: TRBD1
V: TRBV5-8
size: .
J: TRBJ2-3
CDR3: CASSPGQIDTDTQYF
DNA: TGTGCCAGCAGCCCGGGACAGATAGACACAGATACGCAGTATTTT

length: 14
D: .
V: TRBV2
size: .
J: TRBJ2-7
CDR3: CASNRFDLSYEQYF
DNA: TGTGCCAGCAATCGTTTTGACCTCTCCTACGAGCAGTACTTC

length: 15
D: .
V: TRBV2
size: .
J: TRBJ1-5
CDR3: CASSELLEGGRAQHF
DNA: TGTGCCAGCAGTGAATTGTTAGAGGGAGGTAGGGCCCAGCATTTT

length: 15
D: .
V: TRBV12-5
size: few
J: TRBJ1-1
CDR3: CASGLFGGGETEAFF
DNA: TGTGCTAGTGGTTTGTTTGGAGGGGGAGAAACTGAAGCTTTCTTT

length: 16
D: .
V: TRBV4-2
size: .
J: TRBJ1-1
CDR3: CASSQEGQGLSTEAFF
DNA: TGTGCCAGCAGCCAAGAGGGTCAGGGGCTAAGCACTGAAGCTTTCTTT

length: 15
D: .
V: TRBV27
size: .
J: TRBJ2-1
CDR3: CASSPTSMTGDEQFF
DNA: TGTGCCAGCAGTCCGACCTCCATGACCGGGGATGAGCAGTTCTTC

length: 13
D: TRBD2
V: TRBV27
size: .
J: TRBJ2-7
CDR3: CASSSSGRGIQYF
DNA: TGTGCCAGCAGTTCTAGCGGGAGGGGTATCCAGTACTTC

length: 12
D: .
V: TRBV27
size: once
J: TRBJ2-5
CDR3: CASRGVRETQYF
DNA: TGTGCCAGCAGGGGAGTTCGGGAGACCCAGTACTTC

length: 15
D: .
V: TRBV9
size: .
J: TRBJ2-2
CDR3: CASSVTLLRTGELFF
DNA: TGTGCCAGCAGCGTAACCCTACTAAGAACCGGGGAGCTGTTTTTT